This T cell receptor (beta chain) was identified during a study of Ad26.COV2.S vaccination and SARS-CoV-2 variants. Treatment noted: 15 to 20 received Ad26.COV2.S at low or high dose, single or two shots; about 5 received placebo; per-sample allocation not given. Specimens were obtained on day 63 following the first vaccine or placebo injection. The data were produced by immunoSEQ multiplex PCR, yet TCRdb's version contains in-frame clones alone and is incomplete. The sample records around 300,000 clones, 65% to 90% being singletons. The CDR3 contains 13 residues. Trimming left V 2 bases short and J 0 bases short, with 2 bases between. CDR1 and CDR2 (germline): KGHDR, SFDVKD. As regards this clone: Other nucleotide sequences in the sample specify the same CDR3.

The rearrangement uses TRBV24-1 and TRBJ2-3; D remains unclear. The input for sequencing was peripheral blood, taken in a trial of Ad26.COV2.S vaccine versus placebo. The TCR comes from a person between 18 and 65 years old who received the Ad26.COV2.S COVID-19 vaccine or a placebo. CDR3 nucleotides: TGTGCCACCAGTGATTATAGCACAGATACGCAGTATTTT. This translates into CATSDYSTDTQYF.